These 3 T cell receptor beta chains share one sample of origin, sequenced in a study of regulatory T cells in long-lasting Graves disease. Time point: newly diagnosed GD, antithyroid drugs for less than 3 months. Making the TCR library involved RNA that had been extracted from PBMCs. Building of the TCR beta libraries involved iRepertoire HTBI primers and Arm-PCR of CDR3 regions. TCRdb independently ran MiXCR on the multiplex PCR reads; one entry per CDR3 protein. Among about 450,000 distinct CDR3 sequences, approximately 14% were seen once, and the ten largest hold over 15%. This sample also appeared in a second study, on T cells in Graves' hyperthyroidism and ophthalmopathy.

The sample here was peripheral blood mononuclear cells (PBMCs), taken at new diagnosis, from a patient treated with antithyroid drugs. These receptors originate from a woman between 45 and 60 years old with Graves disease.

This clonotype occurred many times. This chain connects TRBV27 to TRBJ1-1, with D unresolved. The V gene's germline CDR1 is MNHEY and CDR2 SMNVEV (reference sequence). This CDR3 is 14 amino acids long. V gave up 0 bases and J gave up 1 base, with 6 bases separating them. The CDR3 is CASSLSWRNTEAFF. The CDR3 nucleotides are TGTGCCAGCAGTTTATCGTGGAGGAACACTGAAGCTTTCTTT.

The rearrangement uses TRBV7-6 and TRBJ1-5; D possibly corresponds to TRBD1 (6 bases). This CDR3 spans 15 amino acids. Deletions cut 5 bases from V and 6 bases from J, with 17 bases between. Looked up from germline, CDR1 is SGHVS and CDR2 is FNYEAQ. Written as DNA, the CDR3 is TGTGCCAGCAGCCCCCGGTGGGGGGCTAGTCAGCCCCAGCATTTT. It encodes CASSPRWGASQPQHF.

Details on this clonotype: This clone may be a read error of a much larger clone one base away. The chain has TRBV12-3 or TRBV12-4 and TRBJ2-2; TRBD1 aligns across 9 bases. The trim removed 8 bases at V and 4 bases at J, leaving 5 bases unmatched. The CDR3 sequence is 14 residues long. This CDR3 reads CASGRDRATGELFF. The CDR3 DNA sequence: TGTGCCAGCGGACGGGACAGGGCCACCGGGGAGCTGTTTTTT.